Given below is one TCR beta chain in context. Stated time point: peripheral blood 6 weeks after treatment start. This sample stems from a study of PD-L1 blockade in urothelial cancer. Study as a whole: Patients' atezolizumab regimen, 1,200 mg intravenously every 3 weeks, began in the mid-2010s.

The germline V gene encodes CDR1 LNHDA and CDR2 SQIVND (reference sequence). The CDR3 has 13 residues. Trimming shortened V by 7 bases and J by 4 bases, and 10 bases separated the two germline ends. Assay: immunoSEQ multiplex PCR; the TCRdb copy retains only in-frame clones and omits some. The sample has over 20,000 clones; around nine tenths are singletons. Here the sequenced sample was PBMCs, taken around atezolizumab (anti-PD-L1) treatment. The gene calls are TRBV19 and TRBJ1-4; no clear D. This clonotype was sampled from an older woman with urothelial cancer. The CDR3 region has the DNA TGTGCCAGTAAGGTCAGCGTTAATGAAAAACTGTTTTTT. Protein: CASKVSVNEKLFF.